The sequence of this T cell receptor (beta chain) was determined in a study of T-cell memory formation after mild COVID-19. This clonotype was counted a few times. Between the trimmed V and J ends, which lost 1 base and 10 bases, there was a span of 12 bases. The CDR3 sequence is 13 residues long. CDR1 SGHRS and CDR2 YFSETQ come from the germline V gene. TCRdb called the 5' RACE reads again in MiXCR, with one record for every CDR3 protein. Of hundreds of thousands of distinct CDR3 sequences listed, around 17% are singletons. The chain recombines TRBV5-1 with TRBJ2-1; a possible D gene is TRBD2 (5 bases). The receptor's source is an adult woman who had mild COVID-19 (a few samples of this study predate the infection). Cell type and time point are not known. The sample comprised PBMCs or a T cell subset sorted from them (not recorded which). The CDR3 is CASSLNSGIEQFF. The CDR3 nucleotides read TGCGCCAGCAGCTTGAACTCGGGGATAGAGCAGTTCTTC.